This is a list of T cell receptor beta chains from one sample in a study of blood T cell repertoires in COVID-19. Assay: immunoSEQ multiplex PCR; the TCRdb copy retains only in-frame clones and omits some. The data contain about 39,000 clones, approximately 78% of them singletons. The sequenced material came from peripheral blood. These receptors were taken from a man between 60 and 75 years old in a cohort sampled during active COVID-19. CDR3s include the opening cysteine and the closing phenylalanine or tryptophan. Each record gives: D gene, V gene, J gene, clone size, CDR3 protein, CDR3 DNA. A D gene is named only where the DNA matches it firmly. Where a row states a size, it is once, few, many or the class of an expanded clone; other rows omit it.

d_call: .
v_call: TRBV3-1/TRBV3-2
j_call: TRBJ2-3
clone_size: .
cdr3_aa: CASSQAYGITSDTQYF
cdr3_nt: TGTGCCAGCAGCCAAGCCTACGGGATCACCTCAGATACGCAGTATTTT

d_call: .
v_call: TRBV10-3
j_call: TRBJ2-4
clone_size: .
cdr3_aa: CAISPRGAKNIQYF
cdr3_nt: TGTGCCATCAGTCCTCGGGGAGCCAAAAACATTCAGTACTTC

d_call: TRBD2
v_call: TRBV5-1
j_call: TRBJ2-6
clone_size: .
cdr3_aa: CASSAGGDGANVLTF
cdr3_nt: TGCGCCAGCAGTGCCGGGGGGGACGGGGCCAACGTCCTGACTTTC

d_call: .
v_call: TRBV28
j_call: TRBJ1-6
clone_size: .
cdr3_aa: CASSLYRVGSPLHF
cdr3_nt: TGTGCCAGCAGTTTATACAGGGTTGGCTCACCCCTCCACTTT

d_call: TRBD2
v_call: TRBV19
j_call: TRBJ2-3
clone_size: .
cdr3_aa: CASTLYGTSGSMWYF
cdr3_nt: TGTGCCAGTACCCTATACGGGACTAGCGGGAGTATGTGGTATTTT

d_call: .
v_call: TRBV5-4
j_call: TRBJ1-2
clone_size: .
cdr3_aa: CASSLARGGAGYGYTF
cdr3_nt: TGTGCCAGCAGCTTGGCGAGGGGGGGCGCAGGCTATGGCTACACCTTC

d_call: TRBD1
v_call: TRBV5-1
j_call: TRBJ2-7
clone_size: .
cdr3_aa: CASSLGQGLNEQYF
cdr3_nt: TGCGCCAGCAGCTTGGGACAGGGGCTCAACGAGCAGTACTTC

d_call: .
v_call: TRBV11-3
j_call: TRBJ1-1
clone_size: .
cdr3_aa: CASSLGGQNTEAFF
cdr3_nt: TGTGCCAGCAGCTTGGGCGGACAGAACACTGAAGCTTTCTTT

d_call: TRBD2
v_call: TRBV28
j_call: TRBJ2-7
clone_size: .
cdr3_aa: CASSSGTSGSRGNEQYF
cdr3_nt: TGTGCCAGCAGTTCCGGGACTAGCGGGAGCCGAGGCAACGAGCAGTACTTC

d_call: .
v_call: TRBV15
j_call: TRBJ2-7
clone_size: few
cdr3_aa: CATRKSQGIDYEQYF
cdr3_nt: TGTGCCACCAGGAAATCTCAGGGGATTGACTACGAGCAGTACTTC

d_call: .
v_call: TRBV6-5
j_call: TRBJ2-6
clone_size: .
cdr3_aa: CASKPGAGANVLTF
cdr3_nt: TGTGCCAGCAAACCGGGGGCTGGGGCCAACGTCCTGACTTTC

d_call: TRBD1
v_call: TRBV6-5
j_call: TRBJ1-2
clone_size: .
cdr3_aa: CASSRVQGAHGYTF
cdr3_nt: TGTGCCAGCAGTCGAGTCCAGGGGGCGCATGGCTACACCTTC

d_call: TRBD2
v_call: TRBV11-3
j_call: TRBJ2-1
clone_size: .
cdr3_aa: CASSSSGGIHNEQFF
cdr3_nt: TGTGCCAGCAGCTCTAGCGGGGGGATCCACAATGAGCAGTTCTTC

d_call: .
v_call: TRBV12-5
j_call: TRBJ2-2
clone_size: .
cdr3_aa: CASGLEGMNTGELFF
cdr3_nt: TGTGCTAGTGGTTTGGAGGGGATGAACACCGGGGAGCTGTTTTTT

d_call: TRBD2
v_call: TRBV7-8
j_call: TRBJ2-1
clone_size: .
cdr3_aa: CASSSSLAGHYNEQFF
cdr3_nt: TGTGCCAGCAGCTCTTCACTAGCGGGGCATTACAATGAGCAGTTCTTC

d_call: .
v_call: TRBV5-8
j_call: TRBJ1-2
clone_size: .
cdr3_aa: CASSRTGNYGYTF
cdr3_nt: TGTGCCAGCAGCCGCACAGGGAACTATGGCTACACCTTC

d_call: .
v_call: TRBV10-2
j_call: TRBJ2-1
clone_size: few
cdr3_aa: CASSVRGEQFF
cdr3_nt: TGCGCCAGCAGTGTAAGGGGTGAGCAGTTCTTC

d_call: .
v_call: TRBV6-5
j_call: TRBJ2-3
clone_size: .
cdr3_aa: CASSSAGLGGTDTQYF
cdr3_nt: TGTGCCAGCAGTTCCGCGGGACTCGGCGGCACAGATACGCAGTATTTT

d_call: TRBD2
v_call: TRBV19
j_call: TRBJ2-7
clone_size: .
cdr3_aa: CASSRPMAGGVGEQYF
cdr3_nt: TGTGCCAGTAGTCGGCCCATGGCGGGAGGCGTGGGGGAGCAGTACTTC